The sequence of this T cell receptor (beta chain) was determined in a study of control samples from healthy donors and cancer patients (dated by TCRdb to 2018 to 2020). Notes on this clone: Its antigen remains undetermined. There are no base qualities to consult, and no much larger clone falls within one base.

Trimming costs V 4 bases and J 3 bases, and their ends lie 10 bases apart. The CDR3, cysteine through phenylalanine, is 14 amino acids long. Just CDR3 DNA is preserved here, 42 bases in frame from base 1. CDR1 is given as MGHDK and CDR2 as SYGVNS, both from the germline V gene. Library prep was done by the immunoSEQ multiplex PCR assay. The immuneACCESS repertoire file appears here via TCRdb, limited to in-frame rearrangements. These files lack a portion of the clones; in checked studies, under half of the deficit traces to unresolved V genes, and the cause of the others is not known. The sample yields some 120,000 clones; 92% were counted once. Of the sample, 0.58% is held by the ten largest clones.

The receptor's source is an elderly man with head and neck cancer. This chain is built from TRBV25-1 and TRBJ1-5; no D gene call is confident. The material sequenced was PBMCs. CDR3 sequence: CASSVFQVNQPQHF. In nucleotide form, the sequence is TGTGCCAGCAGTGTCTTCCAGGTCAATCAGCCCCAGCATTTT.